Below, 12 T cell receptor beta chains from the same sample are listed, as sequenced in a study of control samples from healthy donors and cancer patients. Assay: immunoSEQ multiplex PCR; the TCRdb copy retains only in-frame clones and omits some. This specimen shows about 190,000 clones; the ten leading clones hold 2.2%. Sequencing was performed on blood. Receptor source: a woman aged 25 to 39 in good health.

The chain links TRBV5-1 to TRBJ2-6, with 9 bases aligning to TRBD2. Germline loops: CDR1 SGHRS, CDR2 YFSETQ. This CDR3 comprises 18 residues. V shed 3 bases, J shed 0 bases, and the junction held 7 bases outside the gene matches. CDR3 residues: CASSSLAGEGSGANVLTF. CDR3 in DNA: TGCGCCAGCAGCTCCTTAGCGGGGGAAGGCTCTGGGGCCAACGTCCTGACTTTC.

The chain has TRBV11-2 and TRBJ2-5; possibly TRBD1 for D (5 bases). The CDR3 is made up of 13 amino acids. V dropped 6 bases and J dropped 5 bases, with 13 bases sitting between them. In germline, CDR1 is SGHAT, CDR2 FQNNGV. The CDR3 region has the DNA TGTGCCAGCAGGGGTCCCAGGGTTGAGACCCAGTACTTC. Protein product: CASRGPRVETQYF.

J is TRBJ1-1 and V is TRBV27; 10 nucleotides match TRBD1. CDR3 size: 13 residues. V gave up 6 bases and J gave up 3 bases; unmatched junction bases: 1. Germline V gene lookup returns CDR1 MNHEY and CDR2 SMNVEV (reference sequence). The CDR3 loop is CASRGTGDTEAFF. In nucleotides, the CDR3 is TGTGCCAGCAGGGGGACAGGGGACACTGAAGCTTTCTTT.

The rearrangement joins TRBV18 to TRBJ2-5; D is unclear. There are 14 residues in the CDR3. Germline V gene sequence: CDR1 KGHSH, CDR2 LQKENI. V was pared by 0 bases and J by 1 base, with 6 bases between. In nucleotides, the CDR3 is TGTGCCAGCTCACCACCAAGACCCCAAGAGACCCAGTACTTC. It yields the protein CASSPPRPQETQYF. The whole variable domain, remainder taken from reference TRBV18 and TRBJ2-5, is NAGVMQNPRHLVRRRGQEARLRCSPMKGHSHVYWYRQLPEEGLKFMVYLQKENIIDESGMPKERFSAEFPKEGPSILRIQQVVRGDSAAYFCASSPPRPQETQYFGPGTRLLVL.

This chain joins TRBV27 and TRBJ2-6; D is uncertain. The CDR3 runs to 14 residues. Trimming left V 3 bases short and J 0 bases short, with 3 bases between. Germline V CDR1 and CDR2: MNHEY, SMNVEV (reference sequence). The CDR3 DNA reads TGTGCCAGCAGTTTGTCCTCTGGGGCCAACGTCCTGACTTTC. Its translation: CASSLSSGANVLTF.

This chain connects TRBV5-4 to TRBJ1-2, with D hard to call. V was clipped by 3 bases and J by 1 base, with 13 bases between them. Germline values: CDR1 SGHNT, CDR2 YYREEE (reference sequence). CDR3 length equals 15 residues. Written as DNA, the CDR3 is TGTGCCAGCAGCTCGATGGTCGATCGTAACTATGGCTACACCTTC. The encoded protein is CASSSMVDRNYGYTF.

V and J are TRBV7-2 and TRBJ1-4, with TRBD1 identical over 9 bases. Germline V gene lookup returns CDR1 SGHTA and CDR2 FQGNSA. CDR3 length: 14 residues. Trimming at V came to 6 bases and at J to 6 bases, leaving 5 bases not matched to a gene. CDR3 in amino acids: CASSSTGGHEKLFF. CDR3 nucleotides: TGTGCCAGCAGTTCTACAGGGGGCCATGAAAAACTGTTTTTT.

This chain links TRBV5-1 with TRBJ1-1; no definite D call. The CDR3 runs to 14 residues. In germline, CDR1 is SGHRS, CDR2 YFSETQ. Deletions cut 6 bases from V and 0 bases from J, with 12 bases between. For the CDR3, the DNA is TGCGCCAGCATGCCCCTCGGAATGAACACTGAAGCTTTCTTT. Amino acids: CASMPLGMNTEAFF.

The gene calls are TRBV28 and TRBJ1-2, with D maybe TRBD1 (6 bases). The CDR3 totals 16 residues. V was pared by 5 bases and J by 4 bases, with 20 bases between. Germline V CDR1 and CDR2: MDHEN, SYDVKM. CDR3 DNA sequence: TGTGCCAGCAGTCAAGGCCCCCTTGACAGGTTCTATGGCTACACCTTC. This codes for CASSQGPLDRFYGYTF.

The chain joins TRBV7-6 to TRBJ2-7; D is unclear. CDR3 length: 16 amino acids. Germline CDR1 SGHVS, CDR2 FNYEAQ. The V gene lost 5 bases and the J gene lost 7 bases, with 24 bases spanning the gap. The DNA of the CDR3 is TGTGCCAGCAGCGAATATGGTATCACTCTTCCCGGGGAGCAGTACTTC. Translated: CASSEYGITLPGEQYF.

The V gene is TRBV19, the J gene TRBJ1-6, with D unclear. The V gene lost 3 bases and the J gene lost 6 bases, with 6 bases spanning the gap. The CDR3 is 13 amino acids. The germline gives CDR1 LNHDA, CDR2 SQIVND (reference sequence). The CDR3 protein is CASSIRSNSPLHF. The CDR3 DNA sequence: TGTGCCAGTAGTATCCGGAGTAATTCACCCCTCCACTTT.

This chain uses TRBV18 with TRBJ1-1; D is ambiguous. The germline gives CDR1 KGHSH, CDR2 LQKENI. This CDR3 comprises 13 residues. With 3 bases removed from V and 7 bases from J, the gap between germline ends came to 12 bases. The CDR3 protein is CASSPSLENEAFF. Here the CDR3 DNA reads TGTGCCAGCTCACCCAGCCTCGAAAATGAAGCTTTCTTT.